The 10 T cell receptor beta chains listed next were all sequenced from one sample in a study of T cells after yellow fever vaccination. MiXCR was run by TCRdb on the 5' RACE reads, yielding one entry per CDR3 protein. The data show about 320,000 distinct CDR3 sequences, about an eighth seen once. This specimen was CD4+ T cells sorted from PBMCs, taken 15 days after the yellow fever booster vaccination. The source is a man aged 18 to 35 who received the YFV17D yellow fever vaccine.

This sequence joins TRBV7-6 and TRBJ2-2; D remains unclear. V was trimmed by 1 base and J by 4 bases, leaving 7 bases between them. Germline V gives CDR1 SGHVS, CDR2 FNYEAQ. CDR3 length: 14 residues. CDR3 nucleotide sequence: TGTGCCAGCAGCTTAGAAGGGATCACCGGGGAGCTGTTTTTT. As protein: CASSLEGITGELFF. The full variable domain, with the rest looked up from reference TRBV7-6 and TRBJ2-2, is GAGVSQSPRYKVTKRGQDVALRCDPISGHVSLYWYRQALGQGPEFLTYFNYEAQQDKSGLPNDRFSAERPEGSISTLTIQRTEQRDSAMYRCASSLEGITGELFFGEGSRLTVL.

This chain joins TRBV5-1 and TRBJ2-3, with TRBD2 matching over 11 bases. Germline V lookup: CDR1 SGHRS, CDR2 YFSETQ. The CDR3 runs 15 residues. The J segment lost 4 bases and the V segment lost 4 bases, leaving 5 bases of the junction unmatched. In DNA form, the CDR3 reads TGCGCCAGCAGCCGGCTAGCGGGGGGTCCAGATACGCAGTATTTT. It codes for CASSRLAGGPDTQYF.

In its sample, this clonotype was seen a few times. The V gene is TRBV18, the J gene TRBJ1-1; 10 bases align to TRBD1. Germline V gives CDR1 KGHSH, CDR2 LQKENI. J lost 0 bases, V lost 2 bases, and 15 bases had no gene match. This CDR3 is built from 20 residues. The CDR3 DNA is TGTGCCAGCTCACCATCCCGACAGGGGGCCTTAATCGGAATGAACACTGAAGCTTTCTTT. Translated, it gives CASSPSRQGALIGMNTEAFF.

This clonotype was observed a handful of times. The genes are TRBV5-1 and TRBJ2-2; no firm D call. V lost 2 bases, J lost 2 bases, and 4 bases lay in between. The CDR3 is 13 amino acids. The germline V gene encodes CDR1 SGHRS and CDR2 YFSETQ. CDR3 protein: CASSFENTGELFF. The CDR3 DNA reads as TGCGCCAGCAGCTTTGAAAACACCGGGGAGCTGTTTTTT.

The CDR3 region has the DNA TGTGCCTGGAGCCGAGGGGGGGCAGCCGTGTGGGCTGAAGCTTTCTTT. Protein product: CAWSRGGAAVWAEAFF. This chain uses TRBV30 with TRBJ1-1; TRBD1 is a possible D gene (6 bases). CDR3 length: 16 amino acids. Germline CDR1 reads GTSNPN; CDR2 reads SVGIG (reference sequence). V lost 3 bases, J lost 6 bases, and 23 bases lay in between.

The chain combines TRBV14 with TRBJ2-5; the D gene is possibly TRBD2 (7 bases). With 4 bases removed from V and 2 bases from J, the gap between germline ends came to 14 bases. Looked up from germline, CDR1 is SGHDN and CDR2 is FVKESK. This CDR3 is built from 15 residues. CDR3 amino acids: CASSLLQGGQETQYF. For the CDR3, the DNA is TGTGCCAGCAGCCTATTACAGGGAGGGCAAGAGACCCAGTACTTC.

This rearrangement joins TRBV6-5 to TRBJ2-2; D possibly corresponds to TRBD2 (6 bases). Trimming removed 0 bases from V and 6 bases from J, with 11 bases in between. Germline V gene sequence: CDR1 MNHEY, CDR2 SVGAGI. The CDR3 runs to 15 residues. CDR3 region: CASSYSGGRAGELFF. DNA of the CDR3: TGTGCCAGCAGTTACTCCGGGGGAAGGGCCGGGGAGCTGTTTTTT.

This clonotype was picked up one time. The chain joins TRBV20-1 to TRBJ1-1; D uncertain. Trimming removed 3 bases from V and 8 bases from J, with 13 bases in between. The CDR3 length is 12 residues. In germline, CDR1 is DFQATT, CDR2 SNEGSKA (reference sequence). In DNA form, the CDR3 reads TGCAGTGCTAGGGAGACAAGACGAGAAGCTTTCTTT. Protein sequence: CSARETRREAFF.

The sample holds a few counts of this clonotype. The rearrangement joins TRBV28 to TRBJ1-5, with no clear D. The CDR3 has 13 amino acids. The V gene lost 7 bases and the J gene lost 6 bases, with 13 bases spanning the gap. CDR1 MDHEN and CDR2 SYDVKM come from the germline V gene. The CDR3 sequence is CASIPGRLQPQHF. Here the CDR3 DNA reads TGTGCCAGCATCCCGGGGAGGCTTCAGCCCCAGCATTTT.

This clonotype was seen ten or more times. The J gene is TRBJ2-3, the V gene TRBV29-1; 9 nucleotides align to TRBD2. V lost 6 bases and J lost 4; bases outside the gene matches: 8. Germline-derived CDR1 and CDR2 are SQVTM and ANQGSEA. The CDR3 is 14 residues long. CDR3 sequence: CSVARVAGADTQYF. The CDR3 nucleotides are TGCAGCGTGGCAAGGGTAGCGGGGGCAGATACGCAGTATTTT.